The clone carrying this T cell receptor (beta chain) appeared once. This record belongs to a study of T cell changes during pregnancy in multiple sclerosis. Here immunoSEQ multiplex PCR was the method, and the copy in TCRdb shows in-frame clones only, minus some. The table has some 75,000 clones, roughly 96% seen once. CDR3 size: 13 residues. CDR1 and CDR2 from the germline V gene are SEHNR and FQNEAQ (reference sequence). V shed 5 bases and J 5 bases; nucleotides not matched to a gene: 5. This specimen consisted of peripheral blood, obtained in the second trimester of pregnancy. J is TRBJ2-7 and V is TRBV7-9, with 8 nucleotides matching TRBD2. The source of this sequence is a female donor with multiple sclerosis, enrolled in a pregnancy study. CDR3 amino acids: CASSQAGGHEQYF. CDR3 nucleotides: TGTGCCAGCAGCCAGGCGGGGGGCCACGAGCAGTACTTC.